This TCR beta chain was retrieved from a study of metastatic and nonmetastatic thyroid tumors. The CDR3 is made up of 17 amino acids. CDR1 is MNHEY, CDR2 SVGAGI, per germline. Trimming removed 0 bases from V and 7 bases from J, with 19 bases in between. Each patient came to thyroid surgery without any prior treatment (of any kind). This clone has just a few counts. TCRdb re-called clones from the PCR reads using MiXCR. The table has fewer than 40,000 clones, 20% to 30% seen once. Sequenced material: blood. The clonotype was recovered from a female donor with papillary thyroid cancer or a benign thyroid nodule (not recorded which). Some clones in this sample may be carry-over from other donors' samples. This chain joins TRBV6-5 and TRBJ2-1, with D perhaps assigned TRBD1 or TRBD2 (6 bases each). In DNA, the CDR3 is TGTGCCAGCAGTTACTCGTTAGGGGGAGGTGGTAAGAATGAGCAGTTCTTC. Protein: CASSYSLGGGGKNEQFF.